This passage covers 14 T cell receptor beta chains from one sample sequenced in a study of response to subunit inactivated influenza vaccine. TCRdb recomputed calls from the RT-PCR reads with MiXCR, one row per CDR3 protein. The sample records fewer than 200,000 distinct CDR3 sequences, about 9% being singletons. Here the sequenced sample was non-naive T cells sorted from PBMCs, taken on the day of vaccination. Receptors originate from a man aged 50 to 60 who received an inactivated influenza vaccine.

The table lists this clonotype with a few counts. This chain joins TRBV12-3 or TRBV12-4 and TRBJ2-7, with 9 bases fitting TRBD1. The ends lost 2 bases at V and 4 bases at J; junction bases unmatched: 6. The CDR3 length is 15 residues. CDR3 region: CASSLLLDRGYEQYF. CDR3 nucleotide sequence: TGTGCCAGCAGTTTATTACTGGACAGGGGATACGAGCAGTACTTC.

The V gene is TRBV20-1, the J gene TRBJ2-3; TRBD2 is a possible D gene (6 bases). This CDR3 has 14 residues. Germline CDR1 is DFQATT and CDR2 is SNEGSKA (reference sequence). V was cut by 5 bases and J by 1 base, with 13 bases left in between. This CDR3 is CSADQRARTDTQYF. DNA for the CDR3: TGCAGTGCTGACCAGCGGGCCCGCACAGATACGCAGTATTTT.

The chain combines TRBV18 with TRBJ2-7; TRBD1 or TRBD2 may be the D gene (5 bases each). The CDR3 totals 14 residues. Between the trimmed V and J ends, which lost 2 bases and 2 bases, there was a span of 10 bases. Germline CDR1 is KGHSH and CDR2 is LQKENI. CDR3 region: CASSPSQGPYEQYF. CDR3 sequence (DNA): TGTGCCAGCTCACCATCGCAGGGACCCTACGAGCAGTACTTC.

This clonotype was counted ten times or more. The chain employs TRBV29-1 and TRBJ2-4; 8 nucleotides line up with TRBD1. The V gene's germline CDR1 is SQVTM and CDR2 ANQGSEA. The J segment lost 9 bases and the V segment lost 4 bases, leaving 11 bases of the junction unmatched. This CDR3 region has 14 residues. CDR3 loop: CSVGRFGQGSIQYF. For the CDR3, the DNA is TGCAGCGTTGGTCGGTTTGGACAGGGTAGCATTCAGTACTTC.

The chain employs TRBV15 and TRBJ1-5, with D possibly being TRBD1 (5 bases). With 0 bases removed from V and 1 base from J, the gap between germline ends came to 10 bases. The CDR3 is 16 residues long. CDR1 and CDR2 from the germline V gene are LNHNV and YYDKDF (reference sequence). The CDR3 DNA reads TGTGCCACCAGCAGAGACCCAGGGAGGAGCAATCAGCCCCAGCATTTT. Translation: CATSRDPGRSNQPQHF.

This clonotype came up a few times. V gene TRBV3-1 combines with J gene TRBJ1-6, with no clear D. V was cut by 0 bases and J by 6 bases, with 0 bases left in between. Germline V gives CDR1 LGHDT, CDR2 YNNKEL (reference sequence). The CDR3 sequence is 12 residues long. CDR3 in amino acids: CASSQDNSPLHF. In nucleotides, the CDR3 is TGTGCCAGCAGCCAAGATAATTCACCCCTCCACTTT.

This clonotype was detected only a few times. The gene calls are TRBV11-2 and TRBJ2-1; D uncertain. CDR3 length: 14 residues. CDR1 and CDR2 from the germline V gene are SGHAT and FQNNGV. V was trimmed by 3 bases and J by 7 bases, leaving 13 bases between them. The CDR3 reads CASSLSRNSNEQFF. The CDR3 nucleotides are TGTGCCAGCAGCTTGTCCCGCAACTCGAATGAGCAGTTCTTC.

The J gene is TRBJ1-3, the V gene TRBV4-3; no reliable D call. Trimming cost V 3 bases and J 6 bases, with 18 bases left between them. This CDR3 region has 16 residues. Germline loops: CDR1 LGHNA, CDR2 YSLEER. The CDR3 protein is CASSHRSDGEENTIYF. For the CDR3, the DNA is TGCGCCAGCAGCCACCGCTCTGACGGAGAAGAAAACACCATATATTTT.

This clonotype was counted at least ten times. The chain has TRBV5-1 and TRBJ2-7, with a tentative D call TRBD2 (5 bases). V was pared by 1 base and J by 0 bases, with 20 bases between. Germline V gives CDR1 SGHRS, CDR2 YFSETQ. CDR3 length equals 18 residues. The DNA of the CDR3 is TGCGCCAGCAGCTTGAATTCGGGGTCAGCGGCTAACTCCTACGAGCAGTACTTC. Its protein is CASSLNSGSAANSYEQYF.

A few counts support this clonotype. The V gene is TRBV5-1, the J gene TRBJ2-3; tentative D call: TRBD1 (6 bases). The germline CDR1 and CDR2 sequences are SGHRS and YFSETQ. Trimming removed 2 bases at V and 7 bases at J, with 17 bases between. This CDR3 has 15 residues. CDR3 amino acids: CASSLGDTEVNTQYF. DNA of the CDR3: TGCGCCAGCAGCTTAGGGGACACCGAGGTAAATACGCAGTATTTT.

This clonotype was seen more than once but under ten times. Here the CDR3 reads CASSQGGQGIDEKLFF. For the CDR3, the DNA is TGCGCCAGCAGCCAAGGAGGACAGGGTATTGATGAAAAACTGTTTTTT. V is TRBV4-3 and J is TRBJ1-4; 8 nucleotides agree with TRBD1. This CDR3 spans 16 amino acids. The J segment lost 6 bases and the V segment lost 1 base, leaving 7 bases of the junction unmatched. CDR1 is LGHNA and CDR2 is YSLEER in the germline V gene.

This clonotype was counted ten times or more. This chain connects TRBV6-2 or TRBV6-3 to TRBJ2-7; perhaps TRBD1 as D (5 bases). Germline V gene sequence: CDR1 MNHEY, CDR2 SVGEGT. The CDR3 spans 12 residues. The germline V and J ends were trimmed by 2 bases and 3 bases, with 5 bases remaining between them. The chain's CDR3 is CASSYTGYEQYF. CDR3 coding DNA: TGTGCCAGCAGTTACACAGGCTACGAGCAGTACTTC.

The rearrangement uses TRBV20-1 and TRBJ2-3, with D perhaps TRBD1 (6 bases). The V gene lost 2 bases and the J gene lost 0 bases, with 9 bases spanning the gap. This CDR3 has 14 amino acids. Germline CDR1 DFQATT, CDR2 SNEGSKA (reference sequence). CDR3 residues: CSARRGSSTDTQYF. The CDR3 bases are TGCAGTGCTAGAAGGGGGTCTAGCACAGATACGCAGTATTTT.

This clonotype was observed at least ten times. The V call is TRBV2, the J call TRBJ1-5; D might be TRBD1 (5 bases). Per germline, CDR1 SNHLY and CDR2 FYNNEI. Deletions cut 7 bases from V and 1 base from J, with 14 bases between. The CDR3 is 15 amino acids. Written as DNA, the CDR3 is TGTGCCAGCAAACCCGATCAGGGCAGCAATCAGCCCCAGCATTTT. It is translated as CASKPDQGSNQPQHF. The full variable domain, in which reference TRBV2 and TRBJ1-5 provide the parts outside the CDR3, is EPEVTQTPSHQVTQMGQEVILRCVPISNHLYFYWYRQILGQKVEFLVSFYNNEISEKSEIFDDQFSVERPDGSNFTLKIRSTKLEDSAMYFCASKPDQGSNQPQHFGDGTRLSIL.